Listed below are T cell receptor beta chains from one sample, sequenced in a study of T cell clones after liver transplantation. Libraries were prepared by immunoSEQ multiplex PCR; TCRdb keeps only in-frame clonotypes and omits some of them. The sample lists around 110,000 clones, about nine tenths occurring once. The source material was CD4+ T cells from blood, sampled 12 months after liver transplant. These receptors were obtained from a human patient who received a liver transplant. Some T cells may be supplied by the graft donor. Each CDR3 is given with its conserved first and last residue. D genes are given only for firm matches. Size values are once, few and many counts, or a class for expanded clones, and some rows have none.

v_call	j_call	clone_size	d_call	cdr3_nt	cdr3_aa
TRBV18	TRBJ1-1	NA	NA	TGTGCCAGCTCACCTAACCTGGACGTTGAAGCTTTCTTT	CASSPNLDVEAFF
TRBV29-1	TRBJ2-1	NA	NA	TGCAGCGTTGGACTAGGTTACAATGAGCAGTTCTTC	CSVGLGYNEQFF
TRBV11-3	TRBJ2-4	NA	NA	TGTGCCAGCAGCCAAGCTGACAGAGCCAAAAACATTCAGTACTTC	CASSQADRAKNIQYF
TRBV29-1	TRBJ1-6	NA	NA	TGCAGCGTTGCTGACAATAGCAATTCACCCCTCCACTTT	CSVADNSNSPLHF
TRBV19	TRBJ2-1	NA	TRBD2	TGTGCCAGTAAAGGGCTAGCGGGGGACAATGAGCAGTTCTTC	CASKGLAGDNEQFF
TRBV19	TRBJ2-1	NA	TRBD1	TGTGCCAGTAGTAACCGGGGACAGGGTAGGAATGAGCAGTTCTTC	CASSNRGQGRNEQFF
TRBV9	TRBJ2-3	NA	TRBD2	TGTGCCAGCAGCCCGCAGGCTAGCGGGGCTAGCACAGATACGCAGTATTTT	CASSPQASGASTDTQYF
TRBV19	TRBJ2-6	NA	NA	TGTGCCAGTAGTATAAGGGACGGAGACTCTGGGGCCAACGTCCTGACTTTC	CASSIRDGDSGANVLTF
TRBV7-9	TRBJ1-1	NA	NA	TGTGCCAGCAGCTGGACACCTGACTCTGAAGCTTTCTTT	CASSWTPDSEAFF
TRBV28	TRBJ1-5	NA	NA	TGTGCCAGCAGTGACTCGGGTAGCAATCAGCCCCAGCATTTT	CASSDSGSNQPQHF
TRBV9	TRBJ1-5	NA	NA	TGTGCCAGCAGCGTAGATCAGGGAAATCAGCCCCAGCATTTT	CASSVDQGNQPQHF
TRBV2	TRBJ2-1	NA	NA	TGTGCCAGCAGTGCCTTGAGAGGTGAGCAGTTCTTC	CASSALRGEQFF
TRBV9	TRBJ1-2	NA	NA	TGTGCCAGCAGCGATGGGCCAGCTGGTGGCTACACCTTC	CASSDGPAGGYTF
TRBV7-8	TRBJ2-2	NA	TRBD2	TGTGCCAGCAGCCCACAACTAGCGGGAGATGGTCGGGAGCTGTTTTTT	CASSPQLAGDGRELFF
TRBV7-2	TRBJ2-7	NA	NA	TGTGCCAGCAGCTTGAGAGGTCGAGGCGAGCAGTACTTC	CASSLRGRGEQYF
TRBV11-2	TRBJ2-1	NA	TRBD2	TGTGCCAGCAGCTTAGTGCGGGAGTCTAATGAGCAGTTCTTC	CASSLVRESNEQFF
TRBV14	TRBJ1-1	NA	NA	TGTGCCAGCAGCTCGGACAGCATGAACACTGAAGCTTTCTTT	CASSSDSMNTEAFF
TRBV11-2	TRBJ2-5	NA	TRBD2	TGTGCCAGCAGCTTTAGGTTGGAGGGAGGGTTTCAAGAGACCCAGTACTTC	CASSFRLEGGFQETQYF
TRBV7-3	TRBJ2-3	NA	NA	TGTGCCAGCAGTTCGGGGTCGAGCACAGATACGCAGTATTTT	CASSSGSSTDTQYF
TRBV18	TRBJ1-1	NA	NA	TGTGCCAGCTCAACCGATAGGTTGGGGAACACTGAAGCTTTCTTT	CASSTDRLGNTEAFF
TRBV2	TRBJ1-1	NA	NA	TGTGCCAGTAGGACTGACATGAACACTGAAGCTTTCTTT	CASRTDMNTEAFF
TRBV28	TRBJ1-2	few	TRBD1	TGTGCCACCTGGACAGGGTGGGACTATGGCTACACCTTC	CATWTGWDYGYTF
TRBV15	TRBJ1-4	NA	NA	TGTGCCACCAGCAGAGAGCAGGGAAACTCTGAAAAACTGTTTTTT	CATSREQGNSEKLFF
TRBV19	TRBJ2-7	NA	NA	TGTGCCAGTAGTATAGGAGGAGTTCACTACGAGCAGTACTTC	CASSIGGVHYEQYF
TRBV9	TRBJ2-1	NA	TRBD2	TGTGCCAGCAGCGAGAGGGGACTAGCGGCTTTGGGTGAGCAGTTCTTC	CASSERGLAALGEQFF
TRBV11-3	TRBJ2-5	once	TRBD1	TGTGCCAGCAGCAAGGGACAGAACCAAGAGACCCAGTACTTC	CASSKGQNQETQYF
TRBV29-1	TRBJ1-1	NA	NA	TGCAGCGCCGTTGGGGTTTCGGGGACTCTGAACACTGAAGCTTTCTTT	CSAVGVSGTLNTEAFF
TRBV28	TRBJ2-7	NA	NA	TGTGCCAGCAGTTTCCCCCACTATCCCACCAACGAGCAGTACTTC	CASSFPHYPTNEQYF
TRBV5-1	TRBJ1-1	NA	NA	TGCGCCAGCAGCTGGGGGTCCCGGGGGCTCGGCACTGAAGCTTTCTTT	CASSWGSRGLGTEAFF
TRBV5-6	TRBJ2-5	NA	TRBD2	TGTGCCAGCGGGAGCGGGAGCGGCGAGACCCAGTACTTC	CASGSGSGETQYF
TRBV27	TRBJ1-1	NA	NA	TGTGCCAGCAGTTTGCAGTATATGAACACTGAAGCTTTCTTT	CASSLQYMNTEAFF
TRBV9	TRBJ2-7	NA	NA	TGTGCCAGCAGCGTAGGGGACTCCCCCTACGAGCAGTACTTC	CASSVGDSPYEQYF
TRBV29-1	TRBJ2-1	NA	NA	TGCAGCGCTCAGGGAGGCGGGTGGGGCGGCCGCTCCTACAATGAGCAGTTCTTC	CSAQGGGWGGRSYNEQFF
TRBV5-6	TRBJ2-1	NA	NA	TGTGCCAGCACCCATCGGAGTGACGAGGGAAATGAGCAGTTCTTC	CASTHRSDEGNEQFF
TRBV12-5	TRBJ1-5	NA	NA	TGTGCTAGTGGTTTGGGGCAGCCCCAGCATTTT	CASGLGQPQHF
TRBV2	TRBJ2-2	NA	NA	TGTGCCAGCAGTAGGACAGAGAACACCGGGGAGCTGTTTTTT	CASSRTENTGELFF